One and the same sample provided the 20 T cell receptor beta chains below, sequenced in a study of blood T cell repertoires in COVID-19. The repertoire was sequenced with immunoSEQ multiplex PCR; TCRdb's copy has only in-frame clones and lacks some. The profile covers roughly 210,000 clones, with roughly nine tenths appearing a single time and approximately 1.8% taken by the ten largest. Sequencing was carried out using peripheral blood. The receptors were gathered from a man in his sixties or seventies with acute or convalescent COVID-19.

The V and J genes are TRBV7-2 and TRBJ1-2; 7 bases fit TRBD1. V lost 1 base to trimming and J lost 10 bases; unmatched junction nucleotides: 6. Germline V gene data show CDR1 as SGHTA and CDR2 as FQGNSA. The CDR3 runs 13 residues. For the CDR3, the DNA is TGTGCCAGCAGCTTAGGAGGGGGCAGGGCCTACACCTTC. It translates to CASSLGGGRAYTF.

The chain employs TRBV28 and TRBJ2-5; 8 positions match TRBD2. The length of the CDR3 is 16 residues. Germline trimming cut 6 bases from V and 5 bases from J; bases unmatched to any gene: 14. Germline-derived CDR1 and CDR2 are MDHEN and SYDVKM. CDR3 nucleotide sequence: TGTGCCAGCAGATTACCCGGGACTAGGGGACGGGAGACCCAGTACTTC. Translated: CASRLPGTRGRETQYF.

The V gene is TRBV5-4, the J gene TRBJ2-1; TRBD1 aligns across 8 bases. The length of the CDR3 is 15 residues. With 3 bases clipped from V and 0 bases from J, the junction kept 2 bases outside the gene matches. Germline CDR1 is SGHNT and CDR2 is YYREEE (reference sequence). This chain's CDR3 is CASSYTGGSYNEQFF. CDR3 bases: TGTGCCAGCAGCTATACAGGGGGCTCCTACAATGAGCAGTTCTTC.

The genes are TRBV2 and TRBJ2-1; 12 nucleotides agree with TRBD2. V dropped 7 bases and J dropped 6; count of bases not matched to a gene: 10. The CDR3 runs to 16 residues. The germline V gene has CDR1 SNHLY and CDR2 FYNNEI. The CDR3 nucleotides read TGTGCCAGCATCCTACTAGCGGGAGGCGTAGGCAATGAGCAGTTCTTC. This sequence encodes CASILLAGGVGNEQFF.

V is TRBV5-1 and J is TRBJ2-5; 9 bases agree with TRBD1. This CDR3 comprises 16 residues. The V segment lost 2 bases and the J segment 3 bases; nucleotides outside the gene matches: 8. Per the germline V gene, CDR1 is SGHRS and CDR2 is YFSETQ. CDR3 DNA sequence: TGCGCCAGCAGCTTTATTAACAGGGGGCTGAAAGAGACCCAGTACTTC. Translation gives CASSFINRGLKETQYF.

This chain connects TRBV19 to TRBJ2-7; the match to TRBD1 covers 7 bases. This CDR3 is 15 amino acids long. The germline gives CDR1 LNHDA, CDR2 SQIVND (reference sequence). The V segment lost 0 bases and the J segment 3 bases; nucleotides outside the gene matches: 5. The CDR3 coding sequence is TGTGCCAGTAGTATAGAGGGGACAGCCTACTACGAGCAGTACTTC. As protein: CASSIEGTAYYEQYF.

This clone was picked up a small number of times. V usage is TRBV11-2 and J usage is TRBJ2-3; possibly TRBD2 for D (5 bases). CDR3 size: 12 residues. In germline, CDR1 is SGHAT, CDR2 FQNNGV. Trimming stripped 5 bases from V and 6 bases from J, with 9 bases between. CDR3 sequence: CASSPQRDTQYF. As DNA, the CDR3 is TGTGCCAGCAGCCCCCAGCGGGATACGCAGTATTTT.

The V and J genes are TRBV7-2 and TRBJ1-4; D may be TRBD1 (5 bases). This CDR3 spans 15 amino acids. The germline CDR1 and CDR2 sequences are SGHTA and FQGNSA. The V gene lost 2 bases and the J gene lost 8 bases, with 15 bases spanning the gap. The CDR3: CASSLRDRAGEKLFF. CDR3 DNA: TGTGCCAGCAGCTTAAGGGATAGAGCAGGGGAAAAACTGTTTTTT. The full variable domain, its missing parts supplied by reference TRBV7-2 and TRBJ1-4, is GAGVSQSPSNKVTEKGKDVELRCDPISGHTALYWYRQSLGQGLEFLIYFQGNSAPDKSGLPSDRFSAERTGGSVSTLTIQRTQQEDSAVYLCASSLRDRAGEKLFFGSGTQLSVL.

The rearrangement joins TRBV7-5 to TRBJ1-5; the table's D call, TRBD1, has no DNA check behind it. TRBV7-5 is a known pseudogene. The CDR3 length is 18 residues. As DNA, the CDR3 is TGTGTCAGAAGCTTAGGATTACAGGGGCCGGATAGCAATCAGCCCCAGCATTTT. This encodes CVRSLGLQGPDSNQPQHF.

Only one count was recorded for this clone. This chain links TRBV28 with TRBJ1-1; possibly TRBD1 for D (6 bases). From germline, CDR1 is MDHEN and CDR2 SYDVKM. The CDR3 sequence is 13 residues long. V was shortened by 6 bases and J by 2 bases, with 10 bases between the two germline ends. The CDR3 nucleotides read TGTGCCAGCAGATTGGGGACAAACACTGAAGCTTTCTTT. Protein: CASRLGTNTEAFF. Full variable domain (missing parts from reference TRBV28 and TRBJ1-1): DVKVTQSSRYLVKRTGEKVFLECVQDMDHENMFWYRQDPGLGLRLIYFSYDVKMKEKGDIPEGYSVSREKKERFSLILESASTNQTSMYLCASRLGTNTEAFFGQGTRLTVV.

The J gene is TRBJ1-2, the V gene TRBV2; TRBD1 is a possible D gene (5 bases). CDR1 is SNHLY, CDR2 FYNNEI, per germline. V lost 3 bases to trimming and J lost 4 bases, with 18 bases between them. This CDR3 region has 16 residues. The CDR3 bases are TGTGCCAGCAGTGATGCCCATGGGGCTAGTAGCTATGGCTACACCTTC. Its translation: CASSDAHGASSYGYTF.

CDR3 residues: CASVLGGSHTGELFF. CDR3 bases: TGTGCTAGTGTCCTGGGGGGTTCCCACACCGGGGAGCTGTTTTTT. The chain couples TRBV12-5 to TRBJ2-2; D is perhaps TRBD2 (6 bases). CDR1 and CDR2 from the germline V gene are LGHNT and FRNRAP. Trimming removed 7 bases at V and 3 bases at J, with 15 bases between. The CDR3 consists of 15 residues.

The J gene is TRBJ2-5, the V gene TRBV7-2, with a tentative D call TRBD2 (7 bases). The CDR3 spans 17 residues. CDR1 SGHTA and CDR2 FQGNSA come from the germline V gene. V was shortened by 7 bases and J by 4 bases, with 25 bases between the two germline ends. The CDR3 is CASTPRGATGGVETQYF. The CDR3 DNA sequence: TGTGCCAGCACCCCCCGGGGGGCTACTGGAGGGGTAGAGACCCAGTACTTC.

The chain combines TRBV5-1 with TRBJ1-1, with D maybe TRBD1 (5 bases). CDR1 SGHRS and CDR2 YFSETQ come from the germline V gene. Deletions cut 3 bases from V and 2 bases from J, with 11 bases between. The CDR3 is made up of 14 amino acids. The CDR3 nucleotides read TGCGCCAGCAGCTCGCGGGGCGGCAACACTGAAGCTTTCTTT. Translation gives CASSSRGGNTEAFF.

The rearrangement uses TRBV11-2 and TRBJ2-7; possibly TRBD2 for D (6 bases). The CDR3 is 14 residues long. Trimming left V 2 bases short and J 2 bases short, with 10 bases between. The V gene's germline CDR1 is SGHAT and CDR2 FQNNGV. The chain's CDR3 is CASSLSGPTYEQYF. CDR3 in DNA: TGTGCCAGCAGCTTAAGCGGGCCCACCTACGAGCAGTACTTC.

This chain connects TRBV18 to TRBJ2-1; D possibly corresponds to TRBD2 (6 bases). Trimming left V 5 bases short and J 4 bases short, with 9 bases between. CDR3 length: 13 residues. CDR1 and CDR2 (germline): KGHSH, LQKENI. The CDR3 coding sequence is TGTGCCAGCTCATCGGGACTTTACAATGAGCAGTTCTTC. The encoded protein is CASSSGLYNEQFF.

The rearrangement links TRBV21-1 to TRBJ2-7; the DNA was not used to check the table's D call, TRBD1. TRBV21-1 is assigned pseudogene status. This CDR3 has 18 amino acids. In DNA form, the CDR3 reads TGTGCCAGCAGGGAGGACAGGCATTTACTCTTCGGGTCCTACGAGCAGTACTTC. It codes for CASREDRHLLFGSYEQYF.

The chain has TRBV27 and TRBJ2-7, with D possibly TRBD2 on 5 matching bases. This CDR3 spans 13 amino acids. The V end was cut by 5 bases, the J end by 7 bases, with 15 bases between. CDR1 and CDR2 from the germline V gene are MNHEY and SMNVEV (reference sequence). Here the CDR3 DNA reads TGTGCCAGCAGTCTCACCCCGACGGGAGAGCAGTACTTC. It codes for CASSLTPTGEQYF.

The chain employs TRBV25-1 and TRBJ2-7; D perhaps matches TRBD2 (5 bases). The germline CDR1 and CDR2 sequences are MGHDK and SYGVNS. The CDR3 has 14 residues. V was pared by 1 base and J by 9 bases, with 16 bases between. The CDR3 spells CASSESGSPWTQYF. The CDR3 DNA reads TGTGCCAGCAGTGAATCGGGATCACCTTGGACGCAGTACTTC.

The chain carries TRBV19 and TRBJ1-2; D ambiguous. Germline CDR1 LNHDA, CDR2 SQIVND (reference sequence). CDR3 size: 16 residues. V was trimmed by 7 bases and J by 4 bases, leaving 22 bases between them. This CDR3 is CASKRDGPPGVYGYTF. The CDR3 DNA reads as TGTGCCAGTAAACGGGATGGTCCTCCCGGGGTCTATGGCTACACCTTC.